This T cell receptor beta chain is drawn from a study of T cells after yellow fever vaccination. Template switching by 5'RACE produced TCR cDNA, adding a universal primer site and UMIs. Each CDR3 protein gets one entry after TCRdb re-called the 5' RACE reads with MiXCR. The table has about 240,000 distinct CDR3 sequences, about 7.1% seen once. The CDR3 spans 14 residues. V lost 0 bases, J lost 5 bases, and 13 bases lay in between. Germline V gene sequence: CDR1 DFQATT, CDR2 SNEGSKA (reference sequence). In this sample, this clonotype turned up many times. The chain joins TRBV20-1 to TRBJ2-5, with D unclear. This material consisted of CD4+ T cells sorted from PBMCs, taken 15 days after the yellow fever booster vaccination. The clonotype was recovered from a man younger than 45 who received the YFV17D yellow fever vaccine. The CDR3 sequence is CSARDTRDGETQYF. In DNA, the CDR3 is TGCAGTGCTAGAGATACAAGGGATGGGGAGACCCAGTACTTC.